This T cell receptor beta chain was found in a study of T cell changes during pregnancy in multiple sclerosis. CDR1 and CDR2 from the germline V gene are SGHDT and YYEEEE. This CDR3 spans 16 amino acids. V lost 0 bases, J lost 6 bases, and 19 bases lay in between. Method: immunoSEQ multiplex PCR; TCRdb's copy keeps in-frame clones and lacks some. The sample has about 85,000 clones, approximately 93% seen once. This chain connects TRBV5-6 to TRBJ2-7; a weak D match, TRBD1 (6 bases). Sample: peripheral blood, taken in the first trimester of pregnancy. The origin of this receptor is a female donor with multiple sclerosis, enrolled in a pregnancy study. CDR3 sequence: CASSLARRTAYSEQYF. The DNA of the CDR3 is TGTGCCAGCAGCTTGGCCCGGAGGACAGCCTATTCCGAGCAGTACTTC.